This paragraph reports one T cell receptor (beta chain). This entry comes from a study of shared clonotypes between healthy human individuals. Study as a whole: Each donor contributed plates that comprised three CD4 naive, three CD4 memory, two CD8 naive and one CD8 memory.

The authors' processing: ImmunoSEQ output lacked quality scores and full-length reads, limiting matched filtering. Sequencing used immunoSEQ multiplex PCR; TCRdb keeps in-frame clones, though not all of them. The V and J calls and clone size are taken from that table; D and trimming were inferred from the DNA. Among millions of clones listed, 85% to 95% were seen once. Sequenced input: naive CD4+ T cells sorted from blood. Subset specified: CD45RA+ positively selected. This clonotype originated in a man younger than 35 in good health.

The CDR3 nucleotides are TGTGCCAGAAGCTTGGAGGGGAGAGTAGGTCAGCCCCAGCATTTT. Encoded protein: CARSLEGRVGQPQHF. This chain uses TRBV5-3 with TRBJ1-5, with D possibly matching TRBD1 (5 bases). TRBV5-3 is identified as an open reading frame with a role that is uncertain. The CDR3 is made up of 15 amino acids. V was cut by 0 bases and J by 6 bases, with 13 bases left in between.